This T cell receptor (beta chain) was sequenced for a study of T cell changes during pregnancy in multiple sclerosis. Germline V gene lookup returns CDR1 SGHRS and CDR2 YFSETQ. V shed 4 bases, J shed 2 bases, and the junction held 6 bases outside the gene matches. The CDR3 has 17 amino acids. The repertoire was sequenced with immunoSEQ multiplex PCR; TCRdb's copy has only in-frame clones and lacks some. The sample lists some 110,000 clones, just under 95% occurring once. The material was peripheral blood, obtained after pregnancy. This sequence joins TRBV5-1 and TRBJ2-3, with TRBD2 matching 14 bases. The clonotype comes from a female donor with multiple sclerosis, enrolled in a pregnancy study. For the CDR3, the DNA is TGCGCCAGCAGCCCCGGGACTAGCGGGAGCCCCACAGATACGCAGTATTTT. Protein sequence: CASSPGTSGSPTDTQYF.